This TCR beta chain is from a study of T cells in Graves' hyperthyroidism and ophthalmopathy. Findings and limits, study-wide: The blood repertoire included most of the expanded thyroid clonotypes above 0.001. Using 13 V-J features, a model discriminated ophthalmopathy from stable hyperthyroidism.

Amplification of TCR beta CDR3 regions used RNA as the template. HTBI primers drove first-round RT-PCR of the TCR CDR3. TCRdb called the multiplex PCR reads again in MiXCR, with one record for every CDR3 protein. Among 450,000 to 650,000 distinct CDR3 sequences, 12% to 15% were seen once, and the ten largest hold over 6%. As for this clonotype: The antigen is not known.

Uncontrolled infection, other autoimmune disease, pregnancy and lactation each barred patients from inclusion. Diagnoses were established using clinical symptoms, serum thyroxine and TRAb, thyroid ultrasound and orbital computed tomography. The germline V gene has CDR1 LNHNV and CDR2 YYDKDF (reference sequence). The CDR3 sequence is 16 residues long. After removal of 0 bases from V and 5 bases from J, the junction contained 8 bases not matched to a gene. The clonotype comes from a young woman with Graves' ophthalmopathy. Input material: blood. This chain links TRBV15 with TRBJ1-2; 8 bases map to TRBD1. CDR3 residues: CATSRDRAGGDYGYTF. The CDR3, as DNA: TGTGCCACCAGCAGAGATAGAGCAGGGGGCGATTATGGCTACACCTTC.